This T cell receptor (beta chain) is drawn from a study of regulatory T cells in long-lasting Graves disease. Study outcomes and limitations: Those with persistent disease had in common more public clonotypes (about 3,000) than new patients (about 900).

Trimming cost V 6 bases and J 4 bases, with 6 bases left between them. This CDR3 comprises 12 residues. Germline CDR1 is MNHNS and CDR2 is SASEGT. Time point here: persistent/refractory GD, antithyroid drugs over 5 years with positive TRAb. Extracted RNA from PBMCs served as the source of the TCR library. Construction of TCR beta libraries relied on iRepertoire HTBI primers and on Arm-PCR targeting CDR3 regions. TCRdb passed the multiplex PCR reads through MiXCR, listing each CDR3 protein once. Of a few hundred thousand distinct CDR3 sequences listed, 20% to 30% were seen once; the top ten hold about 26%. Details on this clonotype: What it recognizes is unknown.

Sample: peripheral blood mononuclear cells (PBMCs), taken when the disease was refractory, from a patient treated with antithyroid drugs. This chain connects TRBV6-1 to TRBJ2-2; no definite D call. This TCR derives from a female donor with Graves disease. In DNA form, the CDR3 reads TGTGCCAGCAGCTGGAGCACCGGGGAGCTGTTTTTT. It is translated as CASSWSTGELFF.